Sequencing of this T cell receptor beta chain was carried out in a study of cytotoxic CD8 clonotypes in ibrutinib-treated CLL. Across the study: The study included 11 relapsed/refractory and roughly 15 treatment-naive patients; roughly 18 had IGHV unmutated disease. Mean per-sample yields comprised around 230,000 productive templates and tens of thousands of productive rearrangements. Response samples followed a median around 12 months of treatment, range 6 to 36.

Profiling relied on immunoSEQ multiplex PCR, and the TCRdb table lists in-frame clones only, not all of them. Of about 200,000 clones in the sample, 75% to 85% are singletons; the top ten hold 9.5% to 12%. Findings and limits, study-wide: Treatment saw public clonotypes, which were uncommon, either contract or stay stable.

About this clone itself: The antigen is undetermined.

V lost 2 bases and J lost 4; bases outside the gene matches: 4. Germline-derived CDR1 and CDR2 are GTSNPN and SVGIG (reference sequence). The CDR3 has 14 amino acids. The genes are TRBV30 and TRBJ1-3; 8 bases agree with TRBD1. The clonotype originates from a human donor with chronic lymphocytic leukemia. The sample consisted of PBMCs, taken after 12 months of ibrutinib treatment. The CDR3 protein is CAWSRTGTGNTIYF. CDR3 nucleotide sequence: TGTGCCTGGAGTCGGACAGGGACAGGAAACACCATATATTTT.